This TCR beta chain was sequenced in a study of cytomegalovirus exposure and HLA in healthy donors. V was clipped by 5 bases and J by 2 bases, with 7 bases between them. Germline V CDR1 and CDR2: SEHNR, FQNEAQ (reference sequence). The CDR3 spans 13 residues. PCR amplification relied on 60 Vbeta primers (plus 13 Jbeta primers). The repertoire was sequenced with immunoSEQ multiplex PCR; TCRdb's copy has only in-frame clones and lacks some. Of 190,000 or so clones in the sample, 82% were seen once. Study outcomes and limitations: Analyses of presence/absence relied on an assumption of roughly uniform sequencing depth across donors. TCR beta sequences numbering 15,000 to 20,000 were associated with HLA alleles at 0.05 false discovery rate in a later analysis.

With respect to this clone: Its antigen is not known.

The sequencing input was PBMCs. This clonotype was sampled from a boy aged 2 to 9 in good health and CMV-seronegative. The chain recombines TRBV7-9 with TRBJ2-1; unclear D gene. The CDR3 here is CASSRTAYNEQFF. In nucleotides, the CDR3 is TGTGCCAGCAGCCGAACAGCCTACAATGAGCAGTTCTTC.